The 30 T cell receptor beta chains below were found in one sample sequenced in a study of cytomegalovirus exposure and HLA in healthy donors (dated 2017 in TCRdb). Libraries were built with the immunoSEQ multiplex PCR assay. The multiplex PCR relied on a mix of 60 forward primers for TCR Vbeta segments and 13 reverse primers for TCR Jbeta segments. This is the immuneACCESS table as TCRdb keeps it, with only in-frame sequences that have V and J called. A part of the clones is gone; compared with another copy, unresolved V genes explain less than half, and the rest is unexplained. Across this sample there are about 92,000 clones, with 69% seen only once. The ten largest clonotypes hold 2.7% of the sample. Material: PBMCs. These receptors originate from a man aged 45-65 years in good health and CMV-seronegative.

The V call is TRBV11-3, the J call TRBJ2-3; D gene ambiguous. Germline CDR1 and CDR2: SGHNT and YENEEA. V lost 5 bases and J 1 base, leaving 4 bases between the germline ends. This CDR3 has 12 residues. DNA of the CDR3: TGTGCCAGCAGCCCTGGCACAGATACGCAGTATTTT. Translated, it gives CASSPGTDTQYF.

The chain carries TRBV9 and TRBJ1-3; D is undetermined. The CDR3 is 15 residues long. Trimming pared 3 bases from V and 0 bases from J, leaving 10 bases between. In germline, CDR1 is SGDLS, CDR2 YYNGEE. Here the CDR3 reads CASSGGSYSGNTIYF. The CDR3 DNA follows: TGTGCCAGCAGCGGAGGGAGTTACTCTGGAAACACCATATATTTT.

The chain couples TRBV7-2 to TRBJ1-1; D call uncertain. The V gene's germline CDR1 is SGHTA and CDR2 FQGNSA. V was clipped by 3 bases and J by 4 bases, with 12 bases between them. CDR3 length: 14 residues. CDR3 protein: CASSFDNTFTEAFF. Here the CDR3 DNA reads TGTGCCAGCAGCTTCGATAACACCTTCACTGAAGCTTTCTTT.

The rearrangement links TRBV4-2 to TRBJ1-2, with D perhaps TRBD1 (5 bases). Germline V gene lookup returns CDR1 LGHNA and CDR2 YNFKEQ. The CDR3 is 15 amino acids. V lost 4 bases to trimming and J lost 0 bases, with 12 bases between them. CDR3 amino acids: CASSRQQDTNYGYTF. DNA for the CDR3: TGTGCCAGCAGCCGTCAACAGGATACTAACTATGGCTACACCTTC.

This clone was seen a few times. The gene calls are TRBV5-4 and TRBJ1-2; 10 positions agree with TRBD1. Trimming removed 4 bases from V and 2 bases from J; junction bases left unmatched: 5. CDR1 and CDR2 (germline): SGHNT, YYREEE (reference sequence). This CDR3 is built from 15 residues. CDR3 in amino acids: CASSHDRGLNYGYTF. The CDR3 nucleotides are TGTGCCAGCAGCCACGACAGGGGGCTAAACTATGGCTACACCTTC.

This clone turned up a few times. Other DNA sequences in this specimen translate into the identical CDR3. This chain connects TRBV5-1 to TRBJ1-4, with D possibly TRBD1 on 5 matching bases. Germline CDR1 and CDR2: SGHRS and YFSETQ. Trimming took 1 base from V and 4 from J, leaving 8 bases between them. This CDR3 is 14 amino acids long. The CDR3 reads CASSLQGFNEKLFF. The CDR3 DNA reads as TGCGCCAGCAGCTTGCAGGGCTTTAATGAAAAACTGTTTTTT. Using reference TRBV5-1 and TRBJ1-4 for the parts outside the CDR3, the full variable domain is KAGVTQTPRYLIKTRGQQVTLSCSPISGHRSVSWYQQTPGQGLQFLFEYFSETQRNKGNFPGRFSGRQFSNSRSEMNVSTLELGDSALYLCASSLQGFNEKLFFGSGTQLSVL.

This clone was counted only a few times. The V gene is TRBV19, the J gene TRBJ1-3; 8 nucleotides align to TRBD1. This CDR3 is built from 15 residues. Per germline, CDR1 LNHDA and CDR2 SQIVND (reference sequence). Germline trimming cut 3 bases from V and 4 bases from J; bases unmatched to any gene: 5. The CDR3 reads CASSIPTGDGNTIYF. The CDR3 nucleotides read TGTGCCAGTAGTATCCCGACAGGGGACGGAAACACCATATATTTT.

This chain joins TRBV28 and TRBJ2-4; 7 nucleotides line up with TRBD2. The CDR3 loop spans 17 amino acids. Looked up from germline, CDR1 is MDHEN and CDR2 is SYDVKM. Unmatched junction bases numbered 16, after V lost 7 bases and J lost 4 bases. CDR3 sequence reads: CASNSPLGGASKNIQYF. The CDR3 nucleotides read TGTGCCAGCAACTCCCCCTTGGGAGGGGCGTCGAAAAACATTCAGTACTTC.

The chain is built from TRBV4-1 and TRBJ2-3; possibly TRBD1 for D (5 bases). Germline values: CDR1 MGHRA, CDR2 YSYEKL. The CDR3 is made up of 15 amino acids. Between the trimmed V and J ends, which lost 1 base and 0 bases, there was a span of 8 bases. The CDR3 DNA follows: TGCGCCAGCAGCCAAGTTGGGGCTAGCACAGATACGCAGTATTTT. Amino acids: CASSQVGASTDTQYF.

This chain links TRBV9 with TRBJ2-1, with D tentatively TRBD1 (5 bases). The CDR3 contains 15 residues. CDR1 SGDLS and CDR2 YYNGEE come from the germline V gene. Between the trimmed V and J ends, which lost 0 bases and 4 bases, there was a span of 11 bases. DNA for the CDR3: TGTGCCAGCAGCGTAGATGGGGCAGCTTACAATGAGCAGTTCTTC. This sequence encodes CASSVDGAAYNEQFF.

The chain combines TRBV7-2 with TRBJ1-2; D is uncertain. Germline-derived CDR1 and CDR2 are SGHTA and FQGNSA. Trimming took 2 bases from V and 0 from J, leaving 4 bases between them. The CDR3 sequence is 13 residues long. The CDR3 reads CASSLNTNYGYTF. CDR3 nucleotides: TGTGCCAGCAGCTTAAACACTAACTATGGCTACACCTTC.

The sample holds a few counts of this clone. V is TRBV15 and J is TRBJ1-2; maybe TRBD1 (5 bases). V was cut by 1 base and J by 3 bases, with 21 bases left in between. The germline V gene encodes CDR1 LNHNV and CDR2 YYDKDF (reference sequence). The CDR3 has 18 residues. The CDR3 DNA is TGTGCCACCAGCAGAGTTGGAGTTGCACGGGGGGGTGACTATGGCTACACCTTC. Amino acids: CATSRVGVARGGDYGYTF.

This clone was detected only a few times. The CDR3 coding sequence is TGCGCCAGCAGCTTACAGGGGGCGGATGAAAAACTGTTTTTT. Translated: CASSLQGADEKLFF. V and J are TRBV5-1 and TRBJ1-4, with TRBD1 matching over 9 bases. The CDR3 spans 14 residues. Germline CDR1 reads SGHRS; CDR2 reads YFSETQ. Trimming cost V 2 bases and J 6 bases; bases outside gene matches: 2.

Here the CDR3 reads CASTRTGVYEQYF. The CDR3 DNA reads TGTGCCAGCACTAGAACAGGGGTGTACGAGCAGTACTTC. The chain carries TRBV5-5 and TRBJ2-7; 7 bases agree with TRBD1. Germline CDR1 reads SGHKS; CDR2 reads YYEKEE (reference sequence). J was trimmed by 4 bases and V by 6 bases; bases with no gene match: 7. This CDR3 contains 13 residues.

The rearrangement uses TRBV5-4 and TRBJ2-3, with TRBD1 identical over 7 bases. With 6 bases clipped from V and 4 bases from J, the junction kept 2 bases outside the gene matches. The length of the CDR3 is 12 residues. Germline assignment: CDR1 SGHNT and CDR2 YYREEE (reference sequence). The CDR3: CASTTGADTQYF. The CDR3 DNA reads TGTGCCAGCACCACAGGGGCAGATACGCAGTATTTT.

This sequence joins TRBV5-5 and TRBJ2-3; no definite D call. Germline assignment: CDR1 SGHKS and CDR2 YYEKEE (reference sequence). V lost 2 bases and J 4 bases, leaving 17 bases between the germline ends. The CDR3 runs to 16 residues. CDR3 sequence reads: CASSFFGENAADTQYF. As DNA, the CDR3 is TGTGCCAGCAGCTTCTTTGGCGAAAACGCGGCAGATACGCAGTATTTT.

The chain couples TRBV6-6 to TRBJ1-1; D ambiguous. This CDR3 is 12 amino acids long. Germline CDR1 reads MNHNY; CDR2 reads SVGAGI (reference sequence). V lost 5 bases to trimming and J lost 11 bases, with 15 bases between them. DNA for the CDR3: TGTGCCAGCAGTGACCGGGGTCCCGAGGCTTTCTTT. Translating gives CASSDRGPEAFF.

This chain connects TRBV10-3 to TRBJ2-2; TRBD2 is a possible D gene (6 bases). Per germline, CDR1 ENHRY and CDR2 SYGVKD. V was clipped by 0 bases and J by 4 bases, with 12 bases between them. There are 16 residues in the CDR3. For the CDR3, the DNA is TGTGCCATCAGTGAGTCGGGGCAGGGAGGCACCGGGGAGCTGTTTTTT. This encodes CAISESGQGGTGELFF.

Note on this clone: The sample carries other DNA sequences with the same CDR3. This chain uses TRBV6-5 with TRBJ1-6; a weak D match, TRBD1 (5 bases). Trimming removed 7 bases at V and 4 bases at J, with 11 bases between. Germline V lookup: CDR1 MNHEY, CDR2 SVGAGI. This CDR3 comprises 14 residues. The CDR3: CASKGFSYNSPLHF. In DNA form, the CDR3 reads TGTGCCAGCAAGGGGTTTTCGTATAATTCACCCCTCCACTTT.

The chain employs TRBV4-1 and TRBJ2-5; D is perhaps TRBD1 (5 bases). V lost 2 bases and J lost 9, with 7 bases in between. In germline, CDR1 is MGHRA, CDR2 YSYEKL. CDR3 length: 11 amino acids. The CDR3 sequence: CASSQLGAQYF. The CDR3 DNA follows: TGCGCCAGCAGCCAACTAGGGGCCCAGTACTTC.

The gene calls are TRBV28 and TRBJ2-7, with D possibly matching TRBD1 (6 bases). The V gene's germline CDR1 is MDHEN and CDR2 SYDVKM. The CDR3 totals 14 residues. Trimming removed 6 bases from V and 3 bases from J, with 15 bases in between. Here the CDR3 reads CASRSGESGYEQYF. CDR3 DNA: TGTGCCAGCAGATCAGGGGAAAGCGGCTACGAGCAGTACTTC.

The rearrangement links TRBV15 to TRBJ2-1; maybe TRBD1 (7 bases). The CDR3 spans 15 residues. Germline V gives CDR1 LNHNV, CDR2 YYDKDF (reference sequence). Trimming cost V 3 bases and J 5 bases, with 14 bases left between them. Written as DNA, the CDR3 is TGTGCCACCAGCAGGCGGGGACAGTTAAACAATGAGCAGTTCTTC. Translation: CATSRRGQLNNEQFF.

CDR3 in amino acids: CASSILRGSPGIEAFF. In DNA, the CDR3 is TGTGCCAGCAGCATTTTACGGGGAAGCCCGGGGATTGAAGCTTTCTTT. The chain joins TRBV7-8 to TRBJ1-1; D not resolved. Germline CDR1 reads SGHVS; CDR2 reads FQNEAQ. Trimming left V 5 bases short and J 7 bases short, with 23 bases between. The CDR3 loop spans 16 amino acids.

This chain connects TRBV5-1 to TRBJ1-4; the match to TRBD1 covers 8 bases. From germline, CDR1 is SGHRS and CDR2 YFSETQ. The trim removed 4 bases at V and 7 bases at J, leaving 6 bases unmatched. The CDR3 sequence is 14 residues long. The CDR3 is CASSQDREGEKLFF. As DNA, the CDR3 is TGCGCCAGCAGCCAGGACAGGGAAGGTGAAAAACTGTTTTTT. The variable domain in full, completed from reference TRBV5-1 and TRBJ1-4, reads KAGVTQTPRYLIKTRGQQVTLSCSPISGHRSVSWYQQTPGQGLQFLFEYFSETQRNKGNFPGRFSGRQFSNSRSEMNVSTLELGDSALYLCASSQDREGEKLFFGSGTQLSVL.

This clone turned up a few times. This sequence joins TRBV9 and TRBJ2-3; a possible D gene is TRBD1 (7 bases). This CDR3 has 14 residues. CDR1 and CDR2 from the germline V gene are SGDLS and YYNGEE. Trimming left V 4 bases short and J 2 bases short, with 11 bases between. DNA of the CDR3: TGTGCCAGCAGCCTCAGGGGGGTCACAGATACGCAGTATTTT. Its protein is CASSLRGVTDTQYF.

The genes are TRBV28 and TRBJ1-5, with D unresolved. In germline, CDR1 is MDHEN, CDR2 SYDVKM. With 6 bases removed from V and 7 bases from J, the gap between germline ends came to 10 bases. This CDR3 is built from 12 residues. The CDR3 sequence: CASRVPTQPQHF. The CDR3 DNA follows: TGTGCCAGCAGAGTCCCTACGCAGCCCCAGCATTTT.

The chain employs TRBV28 and TRBJ2-3; D unresolved. The CDR3 is 14 residues long. CDR1 MDHEN and CDR2 SYDVKM come from the germline V gene. The V gene lost 5 bases and the J gene lost 0 bases, with 9 bases spanning the gap. The CDR3 nucleotides read TGTGCCAGCAGTCTACCGACAAGCACAGATACGCAGTATTTT. This encodes CASSLPTSTDTQYF.

V usage is TRBV5-1 and J usage is TRBJ2-3; 7 bases match TRBD1. The J segment lost 5 bases and the V segment lost 0 bases, leaving 3 bases of the junction unmatched. CDR1 is SGHRS and CDR2 is YFSETQ in the germline V gene. This CDR3 comprises 14 residues. The CDR3 reads CASSLGQGLDTQYF. The CDR3 bases are TGCGCCAGCAGCTTGGGACAGGGTTTAGATACGCAGTATTTT. The full variable domain, rest sourced from reference TRBV5-1 and TRBJ2-3, is KAGVTQTPRYLIKTRGQQVTLSCSPISGHRSVSWYQQTPGQGLQFLFEYFSETQRNKGNFPGRFSGRQFSNSRSEMNVSTLELGDSALYLCASSLGQGLDTQYFGPGTRLTVL.

The chain is built from TRBV7-3 and TRBJ1-2; D remains unclear. The ends were cut back, 4 bases at V and 8 bases at J, with 11 bases in the middle. Germline loops: CDR1 SGHTA, CDR2 FQGTGA. The length of the CDR3 is 12 residues. The CDR3 bases are TGTGCCAGCAGCTCCCGGGAGGGCGGCTACACCTTC. It translates to CASSSREGGYTF.

The CDR3 spells CASSHLGIDTEAFF. CDR3 DNA sequence: TGTGCCAGCAGCCACCTCGGGATAGACACTGAAGCTTTCTTT. V gene TRBV4-2 combines with J gene TRBJ1-1; no firm D call. This CDR3 has 14 amino acids. Trimming cost V 3 bases and J 3 bases, with 11 bases left between them. Germline CDR1 and CDR2: LGHNA and YNFKEQ.